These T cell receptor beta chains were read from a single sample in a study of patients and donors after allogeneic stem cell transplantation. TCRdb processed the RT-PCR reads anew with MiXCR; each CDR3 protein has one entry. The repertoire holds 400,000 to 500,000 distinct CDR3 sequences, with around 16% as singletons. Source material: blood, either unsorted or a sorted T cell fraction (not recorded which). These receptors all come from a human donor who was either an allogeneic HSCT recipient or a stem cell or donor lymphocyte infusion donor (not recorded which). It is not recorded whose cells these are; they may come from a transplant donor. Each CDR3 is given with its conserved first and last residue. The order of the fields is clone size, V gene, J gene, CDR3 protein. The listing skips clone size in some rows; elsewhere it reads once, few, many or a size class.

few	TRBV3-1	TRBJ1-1	CASSSRWDTEAFF
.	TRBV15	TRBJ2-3	CATSSVPGLAGGRGTDTQYF
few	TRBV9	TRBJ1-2	CASSRTLGDGYTF
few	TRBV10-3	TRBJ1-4	CAISEGTWFGSNEKLFF
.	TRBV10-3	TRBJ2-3	CALQAGGPGGTDTQYF
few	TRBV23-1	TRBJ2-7	CASSQEVAASSYEQYF
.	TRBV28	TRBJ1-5	CASSPLGGTGQPQHF
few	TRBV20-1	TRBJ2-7	CSARRDRSYEQYF
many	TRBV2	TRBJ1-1	CASRPLNTEAFF
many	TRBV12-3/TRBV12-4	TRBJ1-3	CASSNTGAGNTIYF
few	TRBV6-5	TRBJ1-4	CASSYSGQGYEKLFF
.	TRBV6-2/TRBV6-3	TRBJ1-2	CASSSSPQGFENYGYTF